This TCR beta chain was found in a study of cytomegalovirus exposure and HLA in healthy donors. Deletions cut 6 bases from V and 3 bases from J, with 9 bases between. The V gene's germline CDR1 is SGHDN and CDR2 FVKESK. The CDR3 totals 12 residues. General study findings and limits: According to the study, around 150 TCR beta chains were cytomegalovirus-associated.

Vbeta (60) and Jbeta (13) primers were used in the PCR. The method was immunoSEQ multiplex PCR; TCRdb's version includes in-frame clones alone and lacks a portion of them. There are around 100,000 clones in the sample; approximately 76% occur only once, and 19% lies in the top ten. In regard to this clone: Antigen specificity is unknown.

The sample comprised PBMCs. The TCR sequence derives from a woman aged 55-69 years in good health and CMV-seropositive. This chain connects TRBV14 to TRBJ2-7; a possible D gene is TRBD1 (5 bases). In DNA, the CDR3 is TGTGCCAGCAGTGGGGCGAACTACGAGCAGTACTTC. Its translation: CASSGANYEQYF.